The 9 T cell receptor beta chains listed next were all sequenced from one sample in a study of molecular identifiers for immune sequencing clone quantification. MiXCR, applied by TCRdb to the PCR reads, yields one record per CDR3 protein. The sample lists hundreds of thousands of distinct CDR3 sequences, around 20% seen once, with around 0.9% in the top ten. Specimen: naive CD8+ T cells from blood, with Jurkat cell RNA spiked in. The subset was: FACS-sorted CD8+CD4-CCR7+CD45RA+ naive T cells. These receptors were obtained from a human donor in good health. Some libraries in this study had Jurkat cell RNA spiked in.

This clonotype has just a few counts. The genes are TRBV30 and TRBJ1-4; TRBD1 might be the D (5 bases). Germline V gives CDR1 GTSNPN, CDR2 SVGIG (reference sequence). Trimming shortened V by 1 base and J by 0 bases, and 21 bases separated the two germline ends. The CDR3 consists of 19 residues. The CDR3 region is CAWSGTDIHGAATNEKLFF. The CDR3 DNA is TGTGCCTGGAGTGGGACGGACATCCATGGGGCTGCAACTAATGAAAAACTGTTTTTT. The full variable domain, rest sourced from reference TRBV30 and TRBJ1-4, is SQTIHQWPATLVQPVGSPLSLECTVEGTSNPNLYWYRQAAGRGLQLLFYSVGIGQISSEVPQNLSASRPQDRQFILSSKKLLLSDSGFYLCAWSGTDIHGAATNEKLFFGSGTQLSVL.

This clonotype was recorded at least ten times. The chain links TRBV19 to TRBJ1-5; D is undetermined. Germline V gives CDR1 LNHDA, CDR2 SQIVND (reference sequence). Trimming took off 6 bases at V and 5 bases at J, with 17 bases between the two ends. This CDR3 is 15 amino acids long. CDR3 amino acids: CASRSVQLRDQPQHF. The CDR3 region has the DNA TGTGCCAGTAGATCCGTCCAGCTAAGAGATCAGCCCCAGCATTTT. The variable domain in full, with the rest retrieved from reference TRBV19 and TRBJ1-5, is DGGITQSPKYLFRKEGQNVTLSCEQNLNHDAMYWYRQDPGQGLRLIYYSQIVNDFQKGDIAEGYSVSREKKESFPLTVTSAQKNPTAFYLCASRSVQLRDQPQHFGDGTRLSIL.

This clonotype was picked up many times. In nucleotides, the CDR3 is TGTGCCAGCAGCGTCGGACTAGCGGGCTACGAGCAGTACTTC. Its protein is CASSVGLAGYEQYF. The J gene is TRBJ2-7, the V gene TRBV9; TRBD2 matches 11 bases. CDR1 and CDR2 (germline): SGDLS, YYNGEE. This CDR3 comprises 14 residues. Trimming cost V 2 bases and J 3 bases; bases outside gene matches: 1.

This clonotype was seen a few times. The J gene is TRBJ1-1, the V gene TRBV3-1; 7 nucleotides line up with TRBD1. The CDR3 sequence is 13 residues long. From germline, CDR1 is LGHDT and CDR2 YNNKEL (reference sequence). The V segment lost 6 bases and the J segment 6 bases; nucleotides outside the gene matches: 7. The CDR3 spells CASRDTGVPEAFF. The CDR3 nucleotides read TGTGCCAGCAGGGATACAGGGGTACCTGAAGCTTTCTTT.

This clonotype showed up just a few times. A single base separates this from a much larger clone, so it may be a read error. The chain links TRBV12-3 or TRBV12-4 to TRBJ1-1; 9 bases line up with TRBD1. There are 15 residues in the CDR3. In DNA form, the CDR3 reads TGTGCCAACAGTCCCGATACAGGGGGCGAGACTGAAGCTTTCTTT. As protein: CANSPDTGGETEAFF.

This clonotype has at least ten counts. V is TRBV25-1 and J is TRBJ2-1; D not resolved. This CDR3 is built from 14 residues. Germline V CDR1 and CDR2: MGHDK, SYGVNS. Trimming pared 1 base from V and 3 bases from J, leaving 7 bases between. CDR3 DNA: TGTGCCAGCAGTGAATCGGTAATCTACAATGAGCAGTTCTTC. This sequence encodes CASSESVIYNEQFF. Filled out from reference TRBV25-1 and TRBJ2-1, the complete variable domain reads EADIYQTPRYLVIGTGKKITLECSQTMGHDKMYWYQQDPGMELHLIHYSYGVNSTEKGDLSSESTVSRIRTEHFPLTLESARPSHTSQYLCASSESVIYNEQFFGPGTRLTVL.

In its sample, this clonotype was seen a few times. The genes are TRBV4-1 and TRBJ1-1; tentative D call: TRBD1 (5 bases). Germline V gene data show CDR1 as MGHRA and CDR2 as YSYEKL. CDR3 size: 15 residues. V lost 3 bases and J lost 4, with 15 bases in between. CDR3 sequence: CASSHARGVGTEAFF. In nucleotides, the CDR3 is TGCGCCAGCAGCCACGCTAGGGGCGTAGGCACTGAAGCTTTCTTT.

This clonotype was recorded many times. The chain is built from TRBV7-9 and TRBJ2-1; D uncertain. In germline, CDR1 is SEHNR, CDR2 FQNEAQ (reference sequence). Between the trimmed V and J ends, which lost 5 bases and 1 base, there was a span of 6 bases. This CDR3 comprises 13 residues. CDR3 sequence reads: CASSHGSYNEQFF. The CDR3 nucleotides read TGTGCCAGCAGCCACGGGTCCTACAATGAGCAGTTCTTC.

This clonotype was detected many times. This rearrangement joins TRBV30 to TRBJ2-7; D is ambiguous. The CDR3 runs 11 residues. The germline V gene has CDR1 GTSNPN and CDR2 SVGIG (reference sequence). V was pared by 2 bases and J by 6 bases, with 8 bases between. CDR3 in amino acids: CAWSLLREQYF. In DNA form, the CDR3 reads TGTGCCTGGAGTCTACTACGCGAGCAGTACTTC.